This T cell receptor (beta chain) was sequenced for a study of shared clonotypes between healthy human individuals. On the study more broadly: CD4 naive cells filled three plates per donor, CD4 memory three, CD8 naive two and CD8 memory one.

HIV-negative, healthy adults without recent acute infections or vaccinations were the donors. Per the original data handling: ImmunoSEQ output lacked quality scores and full-length reads, limiting matched filtering. The protocol was immunoSEQ multiplex PCR, while the TCRdb copy is restricted to in-frame clones and leaves out a portion. V and J calls and clone size are as listed in that table; D and trimming were resolved from the DNA. The sample carries approximately 1.4 million clones, 95% to 99% recorded once. The CDR3 totals 12 residues. V lost 8 bases and J 6 bases, leaving 13 bases between the germline ends. In germline, CDR1 is MDHEN, CDR2 SYDVKM.

V and J are TRBV28 and TRBJ1-2, with unresolved D. Sequencing was performed on naive CD4+ T cells sorted from blood. The subset here: CD45RA+ positively selected. The source of this sequence is a man between 25 and 39 years old in good health. The CDR3 reads CASLETLHGYTF. The CDR3 DNA reads TGTGCCAGCCTAGAGACACTACATGGCTACACCTTC.